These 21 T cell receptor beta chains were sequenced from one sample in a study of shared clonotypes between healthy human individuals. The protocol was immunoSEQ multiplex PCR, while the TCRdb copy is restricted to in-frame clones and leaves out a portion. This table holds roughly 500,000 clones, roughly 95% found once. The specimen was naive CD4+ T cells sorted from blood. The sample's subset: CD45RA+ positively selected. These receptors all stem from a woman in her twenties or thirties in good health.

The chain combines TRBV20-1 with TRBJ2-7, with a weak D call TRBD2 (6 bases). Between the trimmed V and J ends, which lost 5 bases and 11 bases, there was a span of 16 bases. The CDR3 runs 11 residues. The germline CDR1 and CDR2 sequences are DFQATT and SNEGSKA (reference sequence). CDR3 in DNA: TGCAGTGCTCGGGAGACCCGAAAGGAGTACTTC. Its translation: CSARETRKEYF.

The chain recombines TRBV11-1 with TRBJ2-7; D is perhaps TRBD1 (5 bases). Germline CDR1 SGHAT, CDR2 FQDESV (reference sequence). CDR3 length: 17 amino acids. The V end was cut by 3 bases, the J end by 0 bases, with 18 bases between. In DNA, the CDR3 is TGTGCCAGCAGCTTTAGCATCTCAGGGCAGCGCTCCTACGAGCAGTACTTC. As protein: CASSFSISGQRSYEQYF.

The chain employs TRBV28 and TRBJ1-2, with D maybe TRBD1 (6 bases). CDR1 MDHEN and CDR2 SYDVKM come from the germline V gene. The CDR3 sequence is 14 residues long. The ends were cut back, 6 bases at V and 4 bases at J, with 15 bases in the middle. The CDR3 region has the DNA TGTGCCAGCAGCCAACAGGGTGGCCCCTATGGCTACACCTTC. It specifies CASSQQGGPYGYTF.

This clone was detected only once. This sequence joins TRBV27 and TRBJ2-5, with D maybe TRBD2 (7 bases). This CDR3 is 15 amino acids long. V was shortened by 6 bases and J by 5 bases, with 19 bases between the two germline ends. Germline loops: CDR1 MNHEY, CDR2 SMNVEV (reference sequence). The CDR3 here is CASRGGRGGGETQYF. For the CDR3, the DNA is TGTGCCAGCAGGGGCGGGAGAGGGGGAGGGGAGACCCAGTACTTC.

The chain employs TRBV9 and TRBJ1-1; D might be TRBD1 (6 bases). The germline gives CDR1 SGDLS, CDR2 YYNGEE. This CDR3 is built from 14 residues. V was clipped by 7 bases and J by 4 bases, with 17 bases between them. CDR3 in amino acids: CASGRGGSGTEAFF. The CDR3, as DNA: TGTGCCAGCGGTAGGGGGGGATCTGGCACTGAAGCTTTCTTT.

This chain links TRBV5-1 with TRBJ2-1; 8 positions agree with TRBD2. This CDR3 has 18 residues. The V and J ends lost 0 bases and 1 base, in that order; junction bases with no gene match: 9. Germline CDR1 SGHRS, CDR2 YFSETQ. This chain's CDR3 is CASSLAGTSFASYNEQFF. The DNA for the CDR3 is TGCGCCAGCAGCTTGGCCGGGACTAGTTTCGCTTCCTACAATGAGCAGTTCTTC.

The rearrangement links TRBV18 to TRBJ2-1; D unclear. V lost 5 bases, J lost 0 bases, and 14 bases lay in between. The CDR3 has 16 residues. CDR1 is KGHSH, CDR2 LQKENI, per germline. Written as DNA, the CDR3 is TGTGCCAGCTCATACTATGGAAGAGGCTCCTACAATGAGCAGTTCTTC. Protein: CASSYYGRGSYNEQFF.

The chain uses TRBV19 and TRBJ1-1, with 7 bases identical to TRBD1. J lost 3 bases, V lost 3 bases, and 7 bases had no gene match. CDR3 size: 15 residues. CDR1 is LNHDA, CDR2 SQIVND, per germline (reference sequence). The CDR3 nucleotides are TGTGCCAGTAGTATGTGGGGTCAGGGGGACACTGAAGCTTTCTTT. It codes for CASSMWGQGDTEAFF.

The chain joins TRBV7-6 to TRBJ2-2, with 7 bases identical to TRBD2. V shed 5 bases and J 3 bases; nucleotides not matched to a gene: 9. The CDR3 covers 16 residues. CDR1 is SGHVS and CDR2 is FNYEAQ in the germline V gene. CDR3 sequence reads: CASSRRGTRDTGELFF. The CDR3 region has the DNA TGTGCCAGCAGCCGGCGGGGGACTCGGGACACCGGGGAGCTGTTTTTT. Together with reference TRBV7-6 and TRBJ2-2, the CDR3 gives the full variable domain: GAGVSQSPRYKVTKRGQDVALRCDPISGHVSLYWYRQALGQGPEFLTYFNYEAQQDKSGLPNDRFSAERPEGSISTLTIQRTEQRDSAMYRCASSRRGTRDTGELFFGEGSRLTVL.

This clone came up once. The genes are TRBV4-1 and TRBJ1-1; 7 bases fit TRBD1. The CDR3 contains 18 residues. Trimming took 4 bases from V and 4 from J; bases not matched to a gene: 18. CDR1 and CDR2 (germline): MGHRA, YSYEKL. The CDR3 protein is CASSPDPRNRGKVTEAFF. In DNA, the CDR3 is TGCGCCAGCAGCCCTGATCCTCGGAACAGGGGTAAGGTCACTGAAGCTTTCTTT.

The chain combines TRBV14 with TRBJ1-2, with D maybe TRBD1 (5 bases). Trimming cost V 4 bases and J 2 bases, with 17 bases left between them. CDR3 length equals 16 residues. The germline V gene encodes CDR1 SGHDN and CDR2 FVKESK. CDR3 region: CASSPHGGVPNYGYTF. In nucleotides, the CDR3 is TGTGCCAGCAGCCCCCACGGGGGGGTACCAAACTATGGCTACACCTTC. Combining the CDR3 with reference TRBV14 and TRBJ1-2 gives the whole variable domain EAGVTQFPSHSVIEKGQTVTLRCDPISGHDNLYWYRRVMGKEIKFLLHFVKESKQDESGMPNNRFLAERTGGTYSTLKVQPAELEDSGVYFCASSPHGGVPNYGYTFGSGTRLTVV.

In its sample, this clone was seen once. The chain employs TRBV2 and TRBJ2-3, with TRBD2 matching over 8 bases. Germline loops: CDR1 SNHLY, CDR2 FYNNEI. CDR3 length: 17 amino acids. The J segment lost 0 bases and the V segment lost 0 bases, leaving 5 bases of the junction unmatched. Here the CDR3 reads CASSEAKLADSTDTQYF. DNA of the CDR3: TGTGCCAGCAGTGAAGCGAAACTAGCGGATAGCACAGATACGCAGTATTTT.

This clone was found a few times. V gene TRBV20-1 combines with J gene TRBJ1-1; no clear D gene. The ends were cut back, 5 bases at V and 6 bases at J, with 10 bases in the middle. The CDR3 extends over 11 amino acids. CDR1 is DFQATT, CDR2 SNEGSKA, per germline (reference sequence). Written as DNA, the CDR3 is TGCAGTGCTGAGGCCGTCCCTGAAGCTTTCTTT. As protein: CSAEAVPEAFF.

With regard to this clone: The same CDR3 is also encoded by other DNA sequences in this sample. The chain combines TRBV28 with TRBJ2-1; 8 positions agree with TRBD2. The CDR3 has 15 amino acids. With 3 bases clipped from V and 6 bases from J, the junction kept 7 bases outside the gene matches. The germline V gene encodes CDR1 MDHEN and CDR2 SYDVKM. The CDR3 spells CASSFGLAGGNEQFF. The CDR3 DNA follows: TGTGCCAGCAGTTTTGGGCTAGCGGGCGGCAATGAGCAGTTCTTC.

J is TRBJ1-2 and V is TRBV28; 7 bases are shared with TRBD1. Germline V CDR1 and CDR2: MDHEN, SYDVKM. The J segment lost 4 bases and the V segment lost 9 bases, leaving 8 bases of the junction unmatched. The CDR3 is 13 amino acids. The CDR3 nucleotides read TGTGCCAGTCGACAGGGCCGCGGCTATGGCTACACCTTC. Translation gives CASRQGRGYGYTF.

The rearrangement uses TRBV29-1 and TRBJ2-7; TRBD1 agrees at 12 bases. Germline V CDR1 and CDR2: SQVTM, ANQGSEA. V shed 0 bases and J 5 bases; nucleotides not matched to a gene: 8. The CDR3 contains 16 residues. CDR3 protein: CSVEDTGTGGIHEQYF. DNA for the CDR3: TGCAGCGTTGAAGACACCGGGACAGGGGGCATCCACGAGCAGTACTTC.

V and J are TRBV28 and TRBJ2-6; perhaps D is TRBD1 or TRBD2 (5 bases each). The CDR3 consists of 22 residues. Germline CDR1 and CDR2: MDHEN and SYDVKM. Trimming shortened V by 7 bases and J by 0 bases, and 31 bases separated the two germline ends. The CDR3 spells CASTTLTNPSGRAPSGANVLTF. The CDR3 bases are TGTGCCAGCACCACGCTGACTAATCCTTCGGGCAGGGCACCCTCTGGGGCCAACGTCCTGACTTTC.

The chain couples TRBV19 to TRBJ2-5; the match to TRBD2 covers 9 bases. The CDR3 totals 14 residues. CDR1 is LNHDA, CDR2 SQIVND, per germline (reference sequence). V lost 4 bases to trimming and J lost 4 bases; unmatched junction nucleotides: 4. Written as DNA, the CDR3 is TGTGCCAGTAGTACTAGCGGGATGCGAGAGACCCAGTACTTC. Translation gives CASSTSGMRETQYF.

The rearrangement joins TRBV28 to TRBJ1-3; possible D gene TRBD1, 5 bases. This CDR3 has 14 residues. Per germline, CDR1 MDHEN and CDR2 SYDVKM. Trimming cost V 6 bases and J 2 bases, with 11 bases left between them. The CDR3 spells CASSLGTAGNTIYF. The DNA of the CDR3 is TGTGCCAGCAGCCTAGGGACGGCTGGAAACACCATATATTTT.

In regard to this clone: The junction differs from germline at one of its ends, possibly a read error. The CDR3 reads CASTKPGPLVRAF. The CDR3 bases are TGTGCCAGTACCAAACCGGGACCACTGGTTCGTGCCTTT. The rearrangement joins TRBV19 to TRBJ1-1, with D perhaps matching TRBD1 (5 bases). CDR1 LNHDA and CDR2 SQIVND come from the germline V gene (reference sequence). The CDR3 is made up of 13 amino acids. Variable domain in full (rest from reference TRBV19 and TRBJ1-1): DGGITQSPKYLFRKEGQNVTLSCEQNLNHDAMYWYRQDPGQGLRLIYYSQIVNDFQKGDIAEGYSVSREKKESFPLTVTSAQKNPTAFYLCASTKPGPLVRAFGQGTRLTVV.

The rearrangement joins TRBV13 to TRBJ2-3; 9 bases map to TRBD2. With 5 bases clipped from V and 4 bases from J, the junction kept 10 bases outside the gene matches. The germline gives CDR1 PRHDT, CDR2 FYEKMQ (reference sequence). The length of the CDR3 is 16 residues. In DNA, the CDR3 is TGTGCCAGCAGCCGCAATAGCGGGAGATTAGCAGATACGCAGTATTTT. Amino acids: CASSRNSGRLADTQYF. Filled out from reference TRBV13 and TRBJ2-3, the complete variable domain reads AAGVIQSPRHLIKEKRETATLKCYPIPRHDTVYWYQQGPGQDPQFLISFYEKMQSDKGSIPDRFSAQQFSDYHSELNMSSLELGDSALYFCASSRNSGRLADTQYFGPGTRLTVL.